The entry that follows covers one T cell receptor beta chain sequence. The antigen is undetermined. The treatment here: some 20 received Ad26.COV2.S at low or high dose, single or two shots; 5 received placebo; per-sample allocation not given. On day 63 after the first injection, vaccine and placebo recipients gave samples. The source of the sample is a study of Ad26.COV2.S vaccination and SARS-CoV-2 variants. Study-wide background: Ad26.COV2.S arm of COV1001 included the donor.

Regarding the study as a whole: Similar non-spike TCR breadth was observed in recipients of vaccine and of placebo.

The germline V gene has CDR1 WSHSY and CDR2 SAAADI. The CDR3 loop spans 15 amino acids. Trimming at V came to 3 bases and at J to 5 bases, leaving 6 bases not matched to a gene. Produced via immunoSEQ multiplex PCR; TCRdb's table is partial and in-frame only. The table shows 440,000 or so clones, with about nine tenths occurring only once. The sample here was peripheral blood, taken in a trial of Ad26.COV2.S vaccine versus placebo. This clonotype was obtained from a person aged 18 to 65 who received the Ad26.COV2.S COVID-19 vaccine or a placebo. This chain connects TRBV10-2 to TRBJ2-3; 9 bases map to TRBD2. DNA for the CDR3: TGCGCCAGCAGTGAATCGCGGGAGGGCCGAGATACGCAGTATTTT. This sequence encodes CASSESREGRDTQYF.